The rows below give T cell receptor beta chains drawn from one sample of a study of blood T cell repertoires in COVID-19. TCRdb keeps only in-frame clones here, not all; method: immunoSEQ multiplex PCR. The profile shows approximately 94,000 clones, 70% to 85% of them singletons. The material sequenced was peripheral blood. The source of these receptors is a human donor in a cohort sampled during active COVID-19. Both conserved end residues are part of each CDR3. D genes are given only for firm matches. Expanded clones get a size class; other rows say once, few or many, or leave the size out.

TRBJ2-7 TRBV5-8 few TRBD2 TGTGCCAGCAGCTCGGGGACTAGCGGGAGGGACGAGCAGTACTTC CASSSGTSGRDEQYF
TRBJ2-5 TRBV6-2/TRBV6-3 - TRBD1 TGTGCCAGCAGTTACCCGGTAACAGGGACAGGAGAGACCCAGTACTTC CASSYPVTGTGETQYF
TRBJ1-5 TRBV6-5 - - TGTGCCAGCAGTTTGCTGGTTCAGGGGAGCAATCAGCCCCAGCATTTT CASSLLVQGSNQPQHF
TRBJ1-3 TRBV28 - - TGTGCCAGCATCCTACCCGGGAGGCCGGGCCGGGGCACCATATATTTT CASILPGRPGRGTIYF
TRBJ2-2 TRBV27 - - TGTGCCAGCAGTTCCCCAAGCTATTTAGACACCGGGGAGCTGTTTTTT CASSSPSYLDTGELFF
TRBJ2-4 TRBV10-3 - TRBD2 TGTGCCATCAGTGAGTCGCCCGGACTAGCGGGACCTCTAGCCAAAAACATTCAGTACTTC CAISESPGLAGPLAKNIQYF
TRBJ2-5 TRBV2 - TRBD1 TGTGCCAGCAGAACGGGACAGGGTGGCCCACAAGAGACCCAGTACTTC CASRTGQGGPQETQYF
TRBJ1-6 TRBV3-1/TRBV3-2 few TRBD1 TGTGCCAGCAGCCAAGGGACAGGGTATAATTCACCCCTCCACTTT CASSQGTGYNSPLHF
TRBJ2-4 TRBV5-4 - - TGTGCCAGCAGCTTGGCCCCGACGAGTGAGGGAAACATTCAGTACTTC CASSLAPTSEGNIQYF
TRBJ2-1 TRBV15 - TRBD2 TGTGCCACAGGACTAGTGAGGAACAATGAGCAGTTCTTC CATGLVRNNEQFF
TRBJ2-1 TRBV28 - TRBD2 TGTGCCAGCAGTTTAGAAGCGGGAGCCCCTGGCAATGAGCAGTTCTTC CASSLEAGAPGNEQFF
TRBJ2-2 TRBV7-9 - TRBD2 TGTGCCAGCAGCAGGACTAGCGGCCTCACCGGGGAGCTGTTTTTT CASSRTSGLTGELFF
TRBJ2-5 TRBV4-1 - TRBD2 TGCGCCGTGCTAGCGGGAGTTTGGGAGACCCAGTACTTC CAVLAGVWETQYF
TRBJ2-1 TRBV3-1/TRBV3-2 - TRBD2 TGTGCCAGCAGCCTTCTAGCGGGGGGCCTGAATGAGCAGTTCTTC CASSLLAGGLNEQFF
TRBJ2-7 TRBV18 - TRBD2 TGTGCCAGCTCACCAGGGACTAGCGGACCTGGGGAGGAGTACTTC CASSPGTSGPGEEYF
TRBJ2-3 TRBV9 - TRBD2 TGTGCCAGCAGCGTAAAGCCTAGCGGGAAGGCAGATACGCAGTATTTT CASSVKPSGKADTQYF
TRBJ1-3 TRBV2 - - TGTGCCAGCAGCGCGGGACGGACTGGAATGGGAAACACCATATATTTT CASSAGRTGMGNTIYF
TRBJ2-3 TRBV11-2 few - TGTGCCAGCAGCTTAAATGGGGCAGTAAGCACAGATACGCAGTATTTT CASSLNGAVSTDTQYF
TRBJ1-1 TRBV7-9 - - TGTGCCAGCAGTTCAGGGAATTTTGACACTGAAGCTTTCTTT CASSSGNFDTEAFF
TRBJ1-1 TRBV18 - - TGTGCCAGCTCACCAGGGCAGGGTCACACTGAAGCTTTCTTT CASSPGQGHTEAFF
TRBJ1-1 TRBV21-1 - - TGTGCCAGCAGCAACAGGGACATGAACACTGAAGCTTTCTTT CASSNRDMNTEAFF
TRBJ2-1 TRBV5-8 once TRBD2 TGTGCCAGCAGCTACGCCGGGACTAGCGGAAGCTCCTACAATGAGCAGTTCTTC CASSYAGTSGSSYNEQFF
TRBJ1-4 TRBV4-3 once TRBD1 TGCGCCAGCAGCCAAGATACAGGGGTTGGAGAAAAACTGTTTTTT CASSQDTGVGEKLFF
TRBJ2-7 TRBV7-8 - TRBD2 TGTGCCAGCAGCTTAGGAGAGCGGGACTCCTACGAGCAGTACTTC CASSLGERDSYEQYF
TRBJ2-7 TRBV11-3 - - TGTGCCAGCAGCCCCCAGGAGGGCCCATACGAGCAGTACTTC CASSPQEGPYEQYF
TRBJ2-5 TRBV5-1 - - TGCGCCAGCAGCTTGGTACCCCAGGGCGGCGAGACCCAGTACTTC CASSLVPQGGETQYF
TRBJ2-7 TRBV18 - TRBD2 TGTGCCAGCTCACTATCGGGGGCCGGGACTAGCGGGTTCAAGACCTACGAGCAGTACTTC CASSLSGAGTSGFKTYEQYF
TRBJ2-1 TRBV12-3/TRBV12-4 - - TGTGCCAGCAGCTGGAACAGGGACAATGAGCAGTTCTTC CASSWNRDNEQFF
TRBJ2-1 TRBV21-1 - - TGTGCCAGATCCGGGACACTATCCTACAATGAGCAGTTCTTC CARSGTLSYNEQFF
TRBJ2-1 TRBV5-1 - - TGCGCCAGCAGCTTGGGCGGTGGGGTGCGGGGTTTGGATGAGCAGTTCTTC CASSLGGGVRGLDEQFF
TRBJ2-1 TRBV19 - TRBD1 TGTGCCAGTAGTAATACAGGGGGCCCCCCCAATGAGCAGTTCTTC CASSNTGGPPNEQFF
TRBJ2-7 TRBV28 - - TGTGCCTGGGGGGGCGCGCCCTACGAGCAGTACTTC CAWGGAPYEQYF
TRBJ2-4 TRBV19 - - TGTGCCAGTAGCGGGGTCGACGGCCGCACTTCCATTCAGTACTTC CASSGVDGRTSIQYF
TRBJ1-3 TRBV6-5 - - TGTGCCAGCAGTTACAACTCAGGGATCTCTGGAAACACCATATATTTT CASSYNSGISGNTIYF
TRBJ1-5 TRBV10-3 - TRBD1 TGTGCCATCAGTTCCGGGACAGGGGATAATCAGCCCCAGCATTTT CAISSGTGDNQPQHF
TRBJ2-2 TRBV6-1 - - TGTGCCAGCAGTGATGCCCTAACTAGTTCCGGGGAGCTGTTTTTT CASSDALTSSGELFF
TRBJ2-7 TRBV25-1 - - TGTGCCAGCAGCGAATTGGACAGCTCCTACGAGCAGTACTTC CASSELDSSYEQYF
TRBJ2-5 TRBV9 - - - CASSVDLGTGAQYF
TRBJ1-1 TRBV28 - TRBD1 TGTGCCAGCAGTTTGGGCGGAGGGGGCAGGAACACTGAAGCTTTCTTT CASSLGGGGRNTEAFF
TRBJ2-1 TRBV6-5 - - TGTGCCAGCCAGGGTGGGAATGAGCAGTTCTTC CASQGGNEQFF
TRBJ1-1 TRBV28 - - TGTGCCAGCAGCCTAGACGGGGTCCGGAGTTCGGGTTTCTTT CASSLDGVRSSGFF
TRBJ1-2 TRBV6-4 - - TGTGCCAGCAGACCCACAGGGAACTATGGCTACACCTTC CASRPTGNYGYTF
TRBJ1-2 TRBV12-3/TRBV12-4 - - TGTGCCAGCAGTTGGGACACAAACTATGGCTACACCTTC CASSWDTNYGYTF
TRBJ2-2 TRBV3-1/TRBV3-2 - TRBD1 TGTGCCAGCAGCCAAGTAACAGGGGCGCGGACCGGGGAGCTGTTTTTT CASSQVTGARTGELFF
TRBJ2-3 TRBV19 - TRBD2 TGTGCCAGTAACTCGGGACTAGCGGGAGGCCTCCAGGGAGATACGCAGTATTTT CASNSGLAGGLQGDTQYF
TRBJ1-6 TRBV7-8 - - TGTGCCAGCAGCTTAAGGACACCAACGTATAATTCACCCCTCCACTTT CASSLRTPTYNSPLHF
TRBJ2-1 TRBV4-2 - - TGTGCCAGCAGCCAAGAGACGGGGTTCGGTGAGCAGTTCTTC CASSQETGFGEQFF
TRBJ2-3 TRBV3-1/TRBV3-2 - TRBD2 TGTGCCAGCAGCCAAGAATATTATTGGGGAGCGGGAGCAGGCACAGATACGCAGTATTTT CASSQEYYWGAGAGTDTQYF
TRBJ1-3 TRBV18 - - TGTGCCAGCTCACTACTTGACTCTGGAAACACCATATATTTT CASSLLDSGNTIYF
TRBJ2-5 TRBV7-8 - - TGTGCCAGCAGCCCGAGGAGGAGTCAAGAGACCCAGTACTTC CASSPRRSQETQYF
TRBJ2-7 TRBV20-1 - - TGCAGTGCTAAGAGCTCCTACGAGCAGTACTTC CSAKSSYEQYF
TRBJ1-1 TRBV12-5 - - TGTGCTAGTTCGCCGGGTAGGGGGGGCGATTCCGCAGCTGAAGCTTTCTTT CASSPGRGGDSAAEAFF
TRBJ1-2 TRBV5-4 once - TGTGCCAGCAGCTTGACAGCAATGAACTATGGCTACACCTTC CASSLTAMNYGYTF